A single TCR beta chain is shown here with its context. There is no known antigen for this receptor. Base quality data are lacking; no much larger clone is found one base away. Participants in the prospective study were aged roughly 18 to 90 years, lived in more than 20 United States geographic areas, and enrolled through a virtual design. Cohort assignment in the prospective study relied on participant-reported clinical history from a screening survey and a study questionnaire. Recovered participants in ImmuneRACE Cohort 3 were defined as having two consecutive negative NP/OP PCR tests, clearance from a healthcare professional, or resolution of symptoms. Each participant in the prospective study had whole blood, serum and a nasopharyngeal or oropharyngeal swab collected by mobile phlebotomists. Over a roughly 2-month period, participants in the prospective study had the option of providing additional blood draws and questionnaires. Prospective study blood samples were shipped either frozen or at room temperature before DNA extraction.

This entry belongs to a study of blood T cell repertoires in COVID-19 (dated by TCRdb to 2019 to 2021). The study in broad terms: Samples covering the acute and convalescent phases of COVID-19 were provided by collaborators in the United States, Italy and Spain. Where available, HLA class I and class II types were obtained from metadata supplied by the sample provider rather than from assay-based typing. Deeply sampled blood TCRbeta repertoires from subjects exposed to, actively infected with, or recovered from COVID-19 were included in the dataset. The repertoires were released in a freely available public database meant as a resource for research on the immune response to SARS-CoV-2. The samples were drawn from two sources: the first 160 participants of the ongoing ImmuneRACE study, and approximately 1,300 subjects contributed by 6 global collaborators. Nearly every sample came with metadata listing a de-identified subject ID, COVID-19 status, age in years and sex. The material from the prospective study consisted of cDNA or gDNA derived from T cells, B-cell-depleted T cells, or PBMCs. The investigation overall reported the following: The quantity of clinical and demographic metadata differed by source and by participant and was supplied without curation.

TCRbeta CDR3 regions were amplified from genomic DNA using the immunoSEQ Assay, a bias-controlled multiplex PCR. The paper's processing steps were these. Nucleated cell counts per sample were estimated from amplification of reference gene primers within the assay. Sequence reads were collapsed and filtered to measure the absolute abundance of every unique TCRbeta CDR3 rearrangement. For each sample, productive Simpson clonality was calculated as the square root of Simpson's diversity index across productive rearrangements. TCRdb stores this immuneACCESS table with in-frame sequences only. Part of the clones is absent; in the studies checked, under half of the shortfall reflects unresolved V genes, and no reason is known for the rest. V and J calls and clone size come straight from that table; D and trimming were deduced from the DNA. This sample has more than 250,000 clones in its table, and roughly nine tenths of those were observed once. The ten largest clones represent around a sixth of the sample.

The junction carries 8 bases between V and J, which are trimmed by 0 bases and 6 bases respectively. Sequences LGHDT (CDR1) and YNNKEL (CDR2) are obtained from the germline V gene (reference sequence). From cysteine to phenylalanine, the CDR3 is 13 amino acids long. The kept DNA is CDR3 alone, 39 bases in frame from the first base. The sequenced sample was PBMCs or T cells enriched from blood (not recorded which). The rearranged segments are TRBV3-1 (or the pseudogene TRBV3-2) and TRBJ2-5, and possibly TRBD2, on 5 matching bases. This receptor was taken from a woman in her twenties or thirties who had recovered from COVID-19. The CDR3 region has the sequence CASSQEGVQTQYF. At the DNA level, the sequence is TGTGCCAGCAGCCAAGAGGGAGTCCAGACCCAGTACTTC.